This entry describes one T cell receptor (beta chain). Clones were sequenced by immunoSEQ multiplex PCR, and TCRdb holds only the in-frame ones, with some missing. The table includes 60,000 to 85,000 clones, around 97% detected once. Trimming took off 5 bases at V and 12 bases at J, with 8 bases between the two ends. The CDR3 spans 10 residues. The germline V gene has CDR1 PRHDT and CDR2 FYEKMQ (reference sequence). These data belong to a study of technical replicates of blood from several donors. The TCR comes from a human donor in good health. Source material: T cells isolated from PBMCs. V usage is TRBV13 and J usage is TRBJ2-1; the D is unclear. The CDR3 region has the DNA TGTGCCAGCAGCGGGCTGTGGCAGTTCTTC. It translates to CASSGLWQFF.